The rows below give T cell receptor beta chains drawn from one sample of a study of blood T cells in healthy people across ages. TCRdb reanalysed the 5' RACE reads using MiXCR and keeps one entry per CDR3 protein. The table shows hundreds of thousands of distinct CDR3 sequences, with roughly 34% occurring only once. The sequenced material came from blood. The receptors were gathered from a man between 18 and 35 years old in good health. CDR3s include the opening cysteine and the closing phenylalanine or tryptophan.

J: TRBJ1-1
V: TRBV20-1
CDR3: CSADRNTEAFF

J: TRBJ2-3
V: TRBV7-3
CDR3: CASSLTVIRGDTQYF

J: TRBJ2-3
V: TRBV7-9
CDR3: CASSLMGASTDTQYF

J: TRBJ1-2
V: TRBV12-3/TRBV12-4
CDR3: CASSLIGGLRYGYTF

J: TRBJ2-3
V: TRBV14
CDR3: CASSRLTSGGAITQYF

J: TRBJ2-3
V: TRBV7-9
CDR3: CASSLATSGTDTQYF

J: -
V: TRBV7-8
CDR3: CASSPQGTDEQYF

J: -
V: TRBV9
CDR3: CASSVKGLQETQFF

J: TRBJ2-2
V: TRBV5-6
CDR3: CASSSGQGYTGELFF

J: TRBJ2-7
V: TRBV7-2
CDR3: CASSPRSGEHTRYEQYF

J: TRBJ1-2
V: TRBV20-1
CDR3: CSAPRPGPPGSGYTF

J: TRBJ2-1
V: TRBV2
CDR3: CASRAFTGIRDEQFF

J: TRBJ1-5
V: TRBV28
CDR3: CATRGPINQPQHF

J: TRBJ2-3
V: TRBV20-1
CDR3: CSARVAGYTDTQYF

J: TRBJ2-3
V: TRBV29-1
CDR3: CSVEVREGQYF

J: TRBJ1-6
V: TRBV5-1
CDR3: CVSRDRGSSNSPLHF

J: TRBJ2-3
V: TRBV5-1
CDR3: CASSSRSDRATDTQYF

J: TRBJ2-7
V: TRBV5-6
CDR3: CASSVFDRYYEQYF

J: TRBJ2-5
V: TRBV7-9
CDR3: CASSLVMTQETQYF

J: TRBJ2-7
V: TRBV12-3/TRBV12-4
CDR3: CASSNSGAPYEQYF

J: TRBJ2-2
V: TRBV7-2
CDR3: CASSFFGDANTGELFF

J: TRBJ2-7
V: TRBV6-2/TRBV6-3
CDR3: CASSHNSGYEQYF

J: TRBJ1-2
V: TRBV28
CDR3: CASSLPENYGYTF

J: TRBJ2-3
V: TRBV4-1
CDR3: CASSQDAADTQYF

J: TRBJ2-3
V: TRBV14
CDR3: CASSQDFTDTQYF

J: TRBJ1-1
V: TRBV4-3
CDR3: CASSSDRGMNTEAFF

J: TRBJ2-5
V: TRBV9
CDR3: CASSPLSGDETQYF

J: TRBJ2-3
V: TRBV6-5
CDR3: CASSYLPGASPSTDTQYF

J: TRBJ2-7
V: TRBV6-1
CDR3: CASSDASVGSQYF

J: TRBJ2-3
V: TRBV2
CDR3: CASSEITSGGMKDTQYF

J: TRBJ1-1
V: TRBV20-1
CDR3: CSASFPRGSNEAFF

J: TRBJ2-4
V: TRBV20-1
CDR3: CSARGLPLAKNIQYF